This TCR beta chain was identified in a study of CD8+ T cells in alopecia areata (dated by TCRdb to between 2017 and 2018). Study-wide context: In both human patients and the C3H/HeJ mouse model, the study applied high-throughput TCRbeta sequencing to look at T cell clonal expansion in alopecia areata. In humans, TCRbeta sequencing was performed on scalp tissue and on sorted CD4+ and CD8+ peripheral blood T cells from healthy controls and from patients with patchy or totalis/universalis alopecia areata. Scalp clonality was compared across normal scalp (n=4), patchy alopecia areata scalp (n=8), and alopecia totalis/universalis scalp (n=8). RNA came from the PAXgene miRNA kit for fixed scalp, the miRNeasy kit for PBMCs, and the RNeasy kit for mouse skin. Amplification of TCRbeta CDR3 regions was done by immunoSEQ multiplex PCR using 35 Vbeta forward primers and 13 Jbeta reverse primers.

Findings and caveats that apply to the study as a whole: Scalp TCR repertoire analysis is complicated because resident alphabeta T cells in normal human skin are also sequenced, whereas mouse skin is dominated by gammadelta T cells. TCR sequences shared between patients were less clear than in mice, possibly partly because of HLA diversity in the patient population. Compared with normal scalp, lesional scalp, particularly in alopecia totalis/universalis, had higher clonality and more expanded CD8+ clones, which suggests antigenic drive.

Looking up the germline V gene yields CDR1 SQVTM and CDR2 ANQGSEA. Clipping removes 6 bases from V and 5 bases from J, with 7 as the unmatched junction base count. CDR3 length: 13 amino acids, cysteine to phenylalanine. Only the CDR3 DNA is retained, 39 bases long and in frame from the first base. From alopecia areata patients, peripheral blood was collected along with lesional scalp punch biopsies. After PBMCs were isolated by density centrifugation and stained for CD3, CD4 and CD8, a FACSAria was used to sort CD4+ and CD8+ T cells. Untreated alopecia areata patients were recruited as part of a multicenter biomarker study. In a few patients from the biomarker study, the blood CD8+ T cells went through an additional sort into NKG2D-low and NKG2D-high fractions. In regard to this clone: Its recognized antigen is unknown. No much larger clone is present one base from it, and per-base qualities are unavailable.

Preparation of the library involved the immunoSEQ multiplex PCR assay. RNA was extracted from all samples and reverse transcribed into cDNA as template for TCR sequencing. SuperScript III was used to make first-strand cDNA, primed with a 2:1 mix of oligo-dT and random hexamers. A synthetic immune receptor repertoire was used to gauge amplification bias, and whatever bias remained was removed computationally. For the original study's pipeline: Raw reads were preprocessed to remove errors, and CDR3 was defined by IMGT conventions from the conserved cysteine to phenylalanine. Clonality was computed as 1 minus the Shannon entropy, with the entropy normalized by log2 of the number of productive unique TCRs. Scalp TCRbeta sequences were cross-referenced with sorted blood CD4 and CD8 repertoires so that the CD4 or CD8 identity of scalp clones could be inferred. TCRdb holds this immuneACCESS table with in-frame rearrangements only. Some clones are missing; in checked studies, unresolved V genes explain under half, and the rest has no known cause. The V and J calls and clone size are taken from that table; D and trimming were inferred from the DNA. The sample profile shows 30,000 to 40,000 clones; around three quarters of them were found once. Of the sample, 19% falls within the top ten clones.

Recombination joined TRBV29-1 with TRBJ2-5, and 9 junctional nucleotides match TRBD1. Sequencing was done on a sample of NKG2D-low CD8+ T cells sorted from blood. Reading the label with the study, this specimen's cell subset or site is: sorted CD8+ NKG2D-low blood T cells. This TCR was recovered from a human donor with alopecia areata. CDR3 reads: CSVATGGGETQYF. The DNA sequence reads TGCAGCGTAGCTACAGGGGGCGGGGAGACCCAGTACTTC.